The T cell receptor beta chain described here comes from a study of CD8+CD57+ T cells in acquired aplastic anemia. Findings and caveats of the study: Patients and controls shared under 35 CD8+ CDR3 sequences, which appeared highly expressed in patients and within their immunodominant clones.

As to this clonotype: Antigen specificity is unknown. One end of the junction fails to match germline, which may point to a read error.

Individuals selected for sequencing had exhibited CD8+CD57+ cell expansion on flow cytometry. No therapy had been given to the patients at the time of blood sampling. CDR3 and TCR beta VDJ profiling relied on genomic DNA as the template. MiXCR, run by TCRdb on the reads, gives a single entry per CDR3 protein. The sample includes about 190,000 distinct CDR3 sequences, around 45% seen only once; the top ten take approximately 9.4%. Looked up from germline, CDR1 is KGHDR and CDR2 is SFDVKD. This CDR3 contains 17 residues. The source of this sequence is a human donor with aplastic anemia. This sequence joins TRBV24-1 and TRBJ2-3; D tentatively fits TRBD1 or TRBD2 (6 bases each). Sequenced material: sorted CD4+, CD8+, or CD8+CD57+ T cells (not recorded which) from PBMCs. In DNA, the CDR3 is TGTGCCAGCAGTGATTTAGGGGGGCGAAGGGGATTAGATACGCAGTATTTT. Protein sequence: CASSDLGGRRGLDTQYF.